This T cell receptor beta chain is drawn from a study of Ad26.COV2.S vaccination and SARS-CoV-2 variants. At the level of the study: Donor participated within the Ad26.COV2.S arm of the COV1001 trial.

Germline CDR1 and CDR2: MNHEY and SVGAGI. V shed 6 bases and J 7 bases; nucleotides not matched to a gene: 9. This CDR3 contains 15 residues. Assay used: immunoSEQ multiplex PCR; TCRdb lists only in-frame clones, some missing. This sample has approximately 300,000 clones, with about 86% found just once. Noted treatment: 15 to 20 received Ad26.COV2.S at low or high dose, single or two shots; about five received placebo; per-sample allocation not given. Sampling happened 63 days after the first vaccine or placebo injection. In the case of this clone: Its antigen is currently unknown.

The study, taken as a whole, reports: Substantial breadth in spike-specific CD8+ and CD4+ T cell responses was reportedly seen after vaccination. Placebo and vaccine recipients had non-spike TCR breadth that was similar. Higher spike-specific TCR breadth was found in vaccine recipients than in placebo recipients.

The starting material was peripheral blood, obtained in a trial of Ad26.COV2.S vaccine versus placebo. This rearrangement joins TRBV6-5 to TRBJ2-1; 10 bases fit TRBD2. The source is a person aged 18-65 years who received the Ad26.COV2.S COVID-19 vaccine or a placebo. The CDR3 spells CASRRAGGRGNEQFF. The CDR3 DNA reads TGTGCCAGCAGGAGAGCGGGGGGGCGAGGAAATGAGCAGTTCTTC.